This T cell receptor (beta chain) was retrieved from a study of glioma-infiltrating T cells. TCR alpha and beta CDR3 regions were amplified from RNA using iRepertoire nested multiplex PCR. TCRdb analysed the multiplex PCR reads with MiXCR anew, one entry per CDR3 protein. In the table there are approximately 120,000 distinct CDR3 sequences, less than 30% of which are singletons. V lost 9 bases and J lost 5; bases outside the gene matches: 5. Germline CDR1 is SNHLY and CDR2 is FYNNEI. The CDR3 contains 12 residues. The clonotype originates from a human donor with low-grade glioma or glioblastoma, undergoing nonglioma brain surgery, or in good health (not recorded which). Sequenced sample: glioma tissue, nonneoplastic brain tissue, or PBMCs (not recorded which). The V gene is TRBV2, the J gene TRBJ2-7; 9 bases fit TRBD2. The CDR3 nucleotides read TGTGCCAGGACTAGCGGCATTAACGAGCAGTACTTC. It encodes CARTSGINEQYF.